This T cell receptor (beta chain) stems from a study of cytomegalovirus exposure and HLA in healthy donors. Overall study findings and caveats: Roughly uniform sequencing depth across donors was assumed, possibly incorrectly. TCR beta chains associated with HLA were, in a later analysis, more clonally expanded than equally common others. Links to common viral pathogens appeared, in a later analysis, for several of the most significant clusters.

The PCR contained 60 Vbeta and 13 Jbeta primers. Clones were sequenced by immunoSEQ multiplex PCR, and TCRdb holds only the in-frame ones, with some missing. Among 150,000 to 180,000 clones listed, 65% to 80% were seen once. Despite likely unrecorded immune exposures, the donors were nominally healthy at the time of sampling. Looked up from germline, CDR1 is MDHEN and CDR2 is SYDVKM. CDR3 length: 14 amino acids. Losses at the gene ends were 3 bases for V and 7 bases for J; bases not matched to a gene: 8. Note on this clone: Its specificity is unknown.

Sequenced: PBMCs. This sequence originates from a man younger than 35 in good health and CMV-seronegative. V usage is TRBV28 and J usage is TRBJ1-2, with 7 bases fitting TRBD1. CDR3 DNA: TGTGCCAGCAGTTTCAACACAGGGGATGGTGGCTACACCTTC. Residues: CASSFNTGDGGYTF.